This note documents a single TCR beta chain sequence. This clone was observed a handful of times. Its antigen remains undetermined. Within one base of it there is no much larger clone, and no base qualities were kept. The CDR3 has 14 amino acids, counting the end cysteine and phenylalanine. CDR3 DNA is the only sequence kept; it has 42 bases, read in frame from the first base. Per the germline V gene, SGHRS is the CDR1 and YFSETQ is the CDR2. Ends trimmed: V by 5 bases, J by 10 bases; bases unmatched to a gene: 9. The library came from the immunoSEQ multiplex PCR assay. For the multiplex PCR, a mixture combining 60 forward primers for TCR Vbeta segments and 13 reverse primers for TCR Jbeta segments was used. Amplification of the CDR3 region of rearranged TCR beta genes was performed with a multiplex PCR assay on genomic DNA. Amplified TCR beta libraries were sequenced as 87-base-pair reads on the Illumina HiSeq System. Per the original workflow: A later analysis tallied 80 million to 95 million unique TCR beta chains across the 600 to 700 repertoires, and around 9.9 million of those chains were shared by two or more donors. Raw reads were error-corrected and collapsed into unique sequences by a nearest-neighbor algorithm in which closely related sequences were merged to remove PCR and sequencing errors. Alignment of CDR3 sequences to IMGT reference sequences was used to assign V, D and J gene segments. For a sequence to be retained, at least a six-nucleotide match to both a V gene segment and a J gene segment was required. A rearrangement counted as productive if the CDR3 had no stop codons and remained in frame with V and J, and every other rearrangement counted as non-productive. CDR3 was defined by IMGT convention, running from the second conserved V-encoded cysteine to the conserved J-encoded phenylalanine. The earlier analysis of about 500 of the donors excluded sequences that lacked an unambiguous match to a single V gene segment. In an earlier analysis of several hundred of the donors, V segments were called functional above 56.7% productive rearrangements and were called segregating when the between-donor standard deviation exceeded 5%. A statistical classification framework was built for diagnosing cytomegalovirus status from the catalog of TCR beta chain sequences. A later analysis assigned V and J genes by comparing TCR nucleotide sequences with IMGT/GENE-DB human TR gene sequences. Using the TCRdist pipeline, a later analysis assigned CDR3 sequences along with most-parsimonious VDJ recombination scenarios. A later analysis defined each TCR beta chain by its CDR3 amino acid sequence plus V-gene family, and excluded reads lacking a unique V-gene family. A later analysis removed 550 to 700 highly shared, low-generation-probability nucleotide sequences to deal with suspected cross-contamination and a sequencing artifact. A later analysis calculated a clonal expansion index for each public chain from normalized within-repertoire ranks of inferred template counts. In a later analysis, generation probabilities were computed using a VDJ recombination model fitted to out-of-frame rearrangements, and the results were checked against IGoR. In a later analysis, hypergeometric tests were used to score TCR-TCR, TCR-HLA and TCR-CMV co-occurrence, with a repertoire-size bias correction applied to TCR pairs. To estimate false discovery rates, a later analysis permuted the HLA or CMV assignments 20 times. In a later analysis, co-occurring TCRs were grouped with DBSCAN, and TCRdist sequence similarity was added when clustering was performed within HLA-allele-positive subsets. For co-occurrence clustering, repertoires with fewer than 30,000 or more than 120,000 public chains were excluded, along with about five repertoires with anomalous nucleotide sharing. The source is immuneACCESS, and TCRdb retained only in-frame sequences with V and J called. Part of the clones is not carried over; for the studies checked, unresolved V genes explain less than half of this, and the remainder is unexplained. The D gene and trimming were derived from the DNA, and the V and J assignments and clone size from that table. The sample table shows under 200,000 clones, and approximately 79% are seen once. The ten largest make up around 0.69% of the sample.

This sample is drawn from a study of cytomegalovirus exposure and HLA in healthy donors (dated by TCRdb to about 2017). Context from the whole study: An earlier analysis of under 600 of the donors reported 250 to 300 Gb of sequence data and 100 million to 130 million unique TCR beta sequences from 190 million or so T cells. An early release that covered some 630 HLA-typed donors contained around 300 gigabases of sequencing data and roughly 84 million unique TCR sequences. The genetic ancestry cluster associated with self-reported Caucasian donors included over 80% of the 398 genotyped donors. The aim of the study was to test whether cataloging public T cell receptors could identify signatures of past pathogen exposure. The study profiled the T cell repertoires of about 640 subjects by immunosequencing and related them to cytomegalovirus serostatus. Besides the first cohort of under 700 subjects, a separate validation cohort made up of 120 or so different subjects was used. High-throughput TCR immunosequencing, statistical association of individual TCRs with disease status, and machine learning were combined to predict cytomegalovirus infection status. A later analysis re-examined previously published TCR beta repertoires from 500 to 700 donors and added high-resolution HLA genotyping to investigate patterns of TCR occurrence. The later analysis used no new phenotypic data to find candidate immune exposures, relying instead on TCR beta sequences and their occurrence across donors. An earlier analysis of 450 to 750 of the donors used high-throughput TCR beta sequencing to judge whether each TCR beta V gene segment behaved as functional or pseudogenic. Alongside the repertoire data, information on donor age, sex, ethnicity and CMV serostatus was compiled. In a later genetic analysis, genome-wide SNP genotypes for about 60% of the 666 donors were used, and that subset was treated as a discovery cohort. Every discovery cohort repertoire had been produced on one sequencing platform. HLA typing covered class I and class II loci at four-digit resolution. Typing coverage differed by locus: A, B, C, DRB1 and DQB1 were typed in roughly 620-640 donors, DQA1 in roughly 500, DPA1 in around 580, and DPB1 in 472. Roughly 5 DR-DQ haplotypes were handled as single units for association and clustering because linkage in the cohort was strong. Among roughly 370 genotyped donors of the cohort, an average of around 240,000 unique TCR beta nucleotide sequences were sequenced per donor, about a sixth of them non-productive.

The cohort consisted of more than 650 healthy bone marrow donors. All cohort members were sampled while nominally healthy, although unrecorded immune exposures were likely present. The donor was CMV seronegative and belonged to the group of under 400 seronegative cohort members. Each donor provided a peripheral blood sample, and peripheral blood mononuclear cells were used for TCR beta sequencing. Genomic DNA was extracted from the blood cell samples with the Qiagen DNeasy Blood Extraction Kit. What the study reported, not specific to this receptor: Roughly 15 rarely observed V segments, including chromosome 9 orphons, were excluded from the earlier analysis of almost 600 of the donors because counts were too low. For the cohort, immune exposure information was limited to CMV serostatus. Presence/absence analyses assumed roughly uniform sequencing depth across donors, an assumption that may not hold. In this cohort, only TCR beta chains were sequenced, and detectable features were limited by the absence of alpha or paired-chain data. A later analysis associated about 18,000 TCR beta sequences with specific HLA alleles at a false discovery rate of 0.05. The authors suggested that the approach could potentially be generalized to other disease states and immunological phenotypes. In vitro tests confirmed that a few of the cytomegalovirus-associated TCR beta chains recognize cytomegalovirus antigens. A further reported finding was that TCR beta sequences accurately predicted the HLA-A and HLA-B alleles for most subjects in the first cohort. In a later genetic analysis, fewer N-insertions in productive TCRs were reported among donors in an Asian-associated ancestry cluster than the roughly 700-donor mean. Because HLA typing was missing for some donors at each locus, association tests included only the typed subset. An earlier analysis of approximately 600 of the donors showed that most TCR beta V segments appeared in productive rearrangements either about 87% or about 30% of the time, which broadly matched IMGT annotations. While some public TCRs were present in many individuals, most TCR sequences turned up only very rarely across donors. Linkage disequilibrium might explain the correlated functional status among segregating V segments, but an unknown experimental factor could not be ruled out. In a later analysis, most CMV-associated TCR beta chains were found to appear HLA-restricted, with HLA associations seemingly driven largely by CMV exposure. A later analysis reported that several top co-occurrence clusters appeared linked to parvovirus B19, influenza, CMV and Epstein-Barr virus. In both the original and validation cohorts, the classifier was reported to diagnose cytomegalovirus status with high specificity and sensitivity. Some IMGT-functional V segments, including TRBV6-2 and TRBV6-3, could not be distinguished by the 87-base-pair reads and were therefore excluded. A group of highly shared sequence variants was considered likely to be a technical artifact of the sequencing pipeline. In a later analysis, HLA-associated TCR beta chains showed more clonal expansion and lower generation probabilities than non-associated chains that were equally common. In a later analysis, the rate of TCR association differed among HLA loci, with DRB1 alleles having the most associated TCRs and HLA-C alleles having the fewest. V-gene and J-gene trimming of TCR beta chains was associated with a missense DCLRE1C variant in a later genetic analysis, and the association was replicated in an independent cohort. When HLA alleles, especially DR and DQ, strongly co-occurred, attributing TCR associations to individual alleles was difficult. In the study, 150 to 200 TCR beta chains were listed as associated with cytomegalovirus.

The chain uses TRBV5-1 and TRBJ1-4; the junction holds 9 bases that match TRBD1. The sample taken for sequencing was PBMCs. The sequence was collected from a woman aged 35 to 49 in good health and CMV-seronegative. For the CDR3, the sequence is CASRQKVTGGKLFF. The sequenced DNA is TGCGCCAGCAGACAGAAAGTGACAGGGGGAAAACTGTTTTTT. The entire variable domain, with the stretches around the CDR3 drawn from the reference TRBV5-1 and TRBJ1-4 proteins, is KAGVTQTPRYLIKTRGQQVTLSCSPISGHRSVSWYQQTPGQGLQFLFEYFSETQRNKGNFPGRFSGRQFSNSRSEMNVSTLELGDSALYLCASRQKVTGGKLFFGSGTQLSVL.